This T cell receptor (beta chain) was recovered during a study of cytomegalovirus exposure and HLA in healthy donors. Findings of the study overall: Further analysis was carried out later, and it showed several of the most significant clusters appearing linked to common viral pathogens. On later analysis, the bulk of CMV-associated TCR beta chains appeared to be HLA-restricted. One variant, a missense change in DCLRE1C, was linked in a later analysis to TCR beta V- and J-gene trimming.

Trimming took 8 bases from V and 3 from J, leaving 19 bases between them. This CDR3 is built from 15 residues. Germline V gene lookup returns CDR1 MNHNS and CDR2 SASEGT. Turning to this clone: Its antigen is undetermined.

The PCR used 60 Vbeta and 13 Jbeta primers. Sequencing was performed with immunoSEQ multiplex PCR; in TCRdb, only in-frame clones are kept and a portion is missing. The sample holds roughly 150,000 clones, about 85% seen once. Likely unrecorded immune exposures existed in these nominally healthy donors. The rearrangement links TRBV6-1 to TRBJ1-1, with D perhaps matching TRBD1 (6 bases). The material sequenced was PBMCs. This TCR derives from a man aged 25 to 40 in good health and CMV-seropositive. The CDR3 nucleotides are TGTGCCAGCCACCTAGGGGGGGCCTCGTACACTGAAGCTTTCTTT. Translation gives CASHLGGASYTEAFF.